These 5 T cell receptor beta chains share one sample of origin, sequenced in a study of cytomegalovirus exposure and HLA in healthy donors. With 60 Vbeta and 13 Jbeta primers, the PCR was carried out. TCRdb's table, derived via immunoSEQ multiplex PCR, lists solely in-frame clones and lacks some. The table shows 120,000 or so clones, with approximately 17% occurring only once. Sequencing input: PBMCs. The origin of the receptors is a female donor in good health and CMV-seropositive.

V is TRBV28 and J is TRBJ1-3; D gene unclear. V lost 8 bases to trimming and J lost 0 bases, with 8 bases between them. This CDR3 comprises 13 residues. CDR1 and CDR2 (germline): MDHEN, SYDVKM. Here the CDR3 DNA reads TGTGCCAGCCTCGAGGGCTCTGGAAACACCATATATTTT. Protein sequence: CASLEGSGNTIYF. The full variable domain, its missing parts supplied by reference TRBV28 and TRBJ1-3, is DVKVTQSSRYLVKRTGEKVFLECVQDMDHENMFWYRQDPGLGLRLIYFSYDVKMKEKGDIPEGYSVSREKKERFSLILESASTNQTSMYLCASLEGSGNTIYFGEGSWLTVV.

This chain links TRBV9 with TRBJ2-2; maybe TRBD2 (6 bases). The V gene lost 2 bases and the J gene lost 4 bases, with 9 bases spanning the gap. The CDR3 is 14 amino acids. CDR1 and CDR2 from the germline V gene are SGDLS and YYNGEE. The CDR3 DNA follows: TGTGCCAGCAGCGTTGAGACTAGCACCGGGGAGCTGTTTTTT. Translating gives CASSVETSTGELFF.

In this sample, this clone turned up many times. The chain employs TRBV7-9 and TRBJ2-7; TRBD1 matches at 7 bases. Germline V CDR1 and CDR2: SEHNR, FQNEAQ (reference sequence). Unmatched junction bases numbered 7, after V lost 5 bases and J lost 6 bases. This CDR3 comprises 13 residues. The CDR3 nucleotides are TGTGCCAGCAGCCCCCGGACAGGACGCGAGCAGTACTTC. It encodes CASSPRTGREQYF.

A few counts support this clone. Different DNA sequences within this sample yield the same CDR3. CDR3 in amino acids: CASGTGSYEQYF. In DNA, the CDR3 is TGTGCCAGTGGAACAGGGTCCTACGAGCAGTACTTC. The chain couples TRBV9 to TRBJ2-7; the D gene is possibly TRBD1 (6 bases). Germline lookup yields CDR1 SGDLS and CDR2 YYNGEE. V lost 8 bases and J lost 1, with 10 bases in between. The CDR3 runs 12 residues.

This chain links TRBV13 with TRBJ2-1; a weak D match, TRBD1 (5 bases). Germline V CDR1 and CDR2: PRHDT, FYEKMQ (reference sequence). Trimming pared 2 bases from V and 6 bases from J, leaving 8 bases between. CDR3 length: 13 residues. CDR3 in DNA: TGTGCCAGCAGCTTATTGGGGCCCAATGAGCAGTTCTTC. This sequence encodes CASSLLGPNEQFF.